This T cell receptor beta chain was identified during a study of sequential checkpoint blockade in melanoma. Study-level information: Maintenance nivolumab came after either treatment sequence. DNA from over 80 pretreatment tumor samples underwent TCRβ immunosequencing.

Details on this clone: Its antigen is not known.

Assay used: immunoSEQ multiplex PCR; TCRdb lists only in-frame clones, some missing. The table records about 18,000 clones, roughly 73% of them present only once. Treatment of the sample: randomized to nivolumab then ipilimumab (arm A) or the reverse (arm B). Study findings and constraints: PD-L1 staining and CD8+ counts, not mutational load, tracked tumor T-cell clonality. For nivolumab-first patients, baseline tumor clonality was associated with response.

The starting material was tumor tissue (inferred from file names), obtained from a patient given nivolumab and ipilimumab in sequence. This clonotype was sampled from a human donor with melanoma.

CDR3 nucleotide sequence: TGTGCCAGCTCACCGGACGTAGGCTCCTACGAGCAGTACTTC. Protein product: CASSPDVGSYEQYF. This sequence joins TRBV18 and TRBJ2-7; D call uncertain. This CDR3 has 14 amino acids. Germline values: CDR1 KGHSH, CDR2 LQKENI. Between the trimmed V and J ends, which lost 3 bases and 0 bases, there was a span of 9 bases.